This section outlines one T cell receptor beta chain sequence together with its context. The specificity of this receptor is unknown. Base qualities are missing; no much larger clone stands one base away. The germline V end is reduced by 5 bases and the J end by 3 bases; junction bases left unmatched: 9. The germline V gene supplies CDR1 MRHNA and CDR2 SNTAGT. The cysteine opens and the phenylalanine closes a CDR3 of 16 amino acids. Just CDR3 DNA is preserved here, 48 bases in frame from base 1. The sample is drawn from a study of cytomegalovirus exposure and HLA in healthy donors (dated by TCRdb to 2017 to 2019). Concerning the study at large: According to an earlier analysis of 587 of the donors, roughly 180 million T cells yielded 117 million unique TCR beta sequences and 250 to 350 Gb of sequence data. Among 398 genotyped donors of the cohort, an average of approximately 200,000 unique TCR beta nucleotide sequences was sequenced per donor, of which 15% to 20% were non-productive. To predict cytomegalovirus infection status, the study brought together high-throughput TCR immunosequencing, statistical association of individual TCRs with disease status, and machine learning. A separate validation cohort of about 110 different subjects was used in addition to the approximately 700-subject first cohort. The T cell repertoires of 700 or so subjects were profiled by immunosequencing and related to cytomegalovirus serostatus. In a later analysis, previously published TCR beta repertoires from 670 or so donors were re-analyzed and high-resolution HLA genotyping was added so that TCR occurrence patterns could be studied. Of the roughly 430 genotyped donors, over 70% fell in the genetic ancestry cluster associated with self-reported Caucasian donors. In an earlier analysis of roughly 540 of the donors, high-throughput TCR beta sequencing was used to judge whether each TCR beta V gene segment behaved as functional or pseudogenic. A later genetic analysis took genome-wide SNP genotypes for about three fifths of the roughly 670 donors and used that subset as a discovery cohort. The study aimed to test whether cataloging public T cell receptors could reveal signatures of past pathogen exposure. All discovery cohort repertoires had been generated using a single sequencing platform. Class I and class II HLA loci were covered by the typing at four-digit resolution. Alongside the repertoire data, information on donor age, sex, ethnicity and CMV serostatus was compiled. The number of donors typed differed by locus, with roughly 620-630 for A, B, C, DRB1 and DQB1, around 500 for DQA1, some 570 for DPA1, and under 490 for DPB1. An early release that covered about 600 HLA-typed donors contained 300 to 350 gigabases of sequencing data and about 84 million unique TCR sequences. Because of strong linkage in the cohort, roughly five DR-DQ haplotypes were treated as single units for association and clustering. Rather than drawing on any new phenotypic data, the later analysis identified candidate immune exposures from TCR beta sequences and the way those sequences occurred across donors.

Study-level results and caveats: Sequencing depth was assumed to be roughly uniform across donors in the presence/absence analyses, though that assumption may not hold. According to a later analysis, most CMV-associated TCR beta chains appeared to be HLA-restricted, and the HLA associations seemed to be driven largely by CMV exposure. The 87-base-pair reads could not distinguish some IMGT-functional V segments, including TRBV6-2 and TRBV6-3, so those segments were excluded. Correlated functional status among segregating V segments might be attributable to linkage disequilibrium, but an unknown experimental factor could not be ruled out. A further reported finding was that TCR beta sequences accurately predicted the HLA-A and HLA-B alleles for most subjects in the first cohort. HLA typing was unavailable for some donors at each locus, so association tests used only the typed subset. In a later analysis, TCR association rates were found to vary across HLA loci, with the most associated TCRs seen for DRB1 alleles and the fewest for HLA-C alleles. Strong co-occurrence of HLA alleles, especially DR and DQ, made assigning TCR associations to individual alleles difficult. Cytomegalovirus status was reported to be diagnosed by the classifier with high specificity and sensitivity in both the original and validation cohorts. In this cohort, only TCR beta chains were sequenced, and detectable features were limited by the absence of alpha or paired-chain data. The only immune exposure information available for the cohort was CMV serostatus. The study gave a list of over 150 TCR beta chains associated with cytomegalovirus. It was suggested by the authors that the approach could potentially be generalized to other disease states and immunological phenotypes. In vitro tests confirmed that three of the cytomegalovirus-associated TCR beta chains recognize cytomegalovirus antigens. In a later genetic analysis, fewer N-insertions in productive TCRs were reported among donors in an Asian-associated ancestry cluster than the roughly 640-donor mean. The earlier analysis of a few hundred of the donors excluded about 16 rarely observed V segments, including chromosome 9 orphons, because counts were too low. A cluster of highly shared sequence variants was judged likely to represent a technical artifact of the sequencing pipeline. Across donors, most TCR sequences were observed very rarely, whereas some public TCRs were present in many individuals. A later analysis reported that several top co-occurrence clusters appeared linked to parvovirus B19, influenza, CMV and Epstein-Barr virus. In a later genetic analysis, a missense DCLRE1C variant was associated with V-gene and J-gene trimming of TCR beta chains, and the association was replicated in an independent cohort. Specific HLA alleles were associated with over 15,000 TCR beta sequences at a false discovery rate of 0.05 in a later analysis. In an earlier analysis of some 500 of the donors, most TCR beta V segments were observed in productive rearrangements about 87% or about 30% of the time, broadly matching IMGT annotations. A later analysis found that HLA-associated TCR beta chains were more clonally expanded and had lower generation probabilities than equally common non-associated chains.

The cohort comprised some 700 healthy bone marrow donors. At the time of sampling, all cohort members were nominally healthy, though unrecorded immune exposures were likely present. The donor tested CMV seropositive, placing the donor among the 310 or so seropositive members of the cohort. Every donor gave a peripheral blood sample, and the peripheral blood mononuclear cells from that sample were used for TCR beta sequencing. Genomic DNA was extracted from the blood cell samples with the Qiagen DNeasy Blood Extraction Kit. Library prep was done by the immunoSEQ multiplex PCR assay. A mixture of 60 forward primers for TCR Vbeta segments and 13 reverse primers for TCR Jbeta segments was used in the multiplex PCR. Amplification of the CDR3 region of rearranged TCR beta genes was performed with a multiplex PCR assay on genomic DNA. Amplified TCR beta libraries were sequenced as 87-base-pair reads on the Illumina HiSeq System. Per the source publication's procedure: A later analysis tallied tens of millions of unique TCR beta chains across the 600 to 700 repertoires, and some 12 million of those chains were shared by two or more donors. Raw reads were error-corrected and collapsed into unique sequences by a nearest-neighbor algorithm in which closely related sequences were merged to remove PCR and sequencing errors. V, D and J gene segments were assigned by aligning CDR3 sequences to IMGT reference sequences. For a sequence to be retained, a match of at least six nucleotides was required to both a V gene segment and a J gene segment. Rearrangements were called productive when the CDR3 lacked stop codons and stayed in frame with V and J; all others were non-productive. Following IMGT convention, CDR3 was defined as the stretch from the second conserved V-encoded cysteine to the conserved J-encoded phenylalanine. The earlier analysis of about 560 of the donors excluded any sequence lacking an unambiguous match to a single V gene segment. An earlier analysis of several hundred of the donors called V segments functional above 56.7% productive rearrangements and segregating when the between-donor standard deviation exceeded 5%. A statistical classification framework was built for diagnosing cytomegalovirus status from the catalog of TCR beta chain sequences. V and J gene assignment, in a later analysis, came from comparing TCR nucleotide sequences with IMGT/GENE-DB human TR gene sequences. A later analysis assigned CDR3 sequences and most-parsimonious VDJ recombination scenarios with the TCRdist pipeline. A later analysis defined each TCR beta chain by its CDR3 amino acid sequence plus V-gene family, and excluded reads lacking a unique V-gene family. In a later analysis, approximately 590 highly shared, low-generation-probability nucleotide sequences were removed to address suspected cross-contamination and a sequencing artifact. For each public chain, a later analysis derived a clonal expansion index from normalized ranks of inferred template counts within each repertoire. In a later analysis, generation probabilities were computed using a VDJ recombination model fitted to out-of-frame rearrangements, and the results were checked against IGoR. In a later analysis, hypergeometric tests were used to score TCR-TCR, TCR-HLA and TCR-CMV co-occurrence, with a repertoire-size bias correction applied to TCR pairs. In a later analysis, false discovery rates were estimated by permuting HLA or CMV assignments 20 times. In a later analysis, co-occurring TCRs were grouped using DBSCAN, and TCRdist sequence similarity was added for clustering within HLA-allele-positive subsets. Repertoires with fewer than 30,000 or more than 120,000 public chains, plus five repertoires with anomalous nucleotide sharing, were excluded from co-occurrence clustering. The immuneACCESS repertoire file appears here via TCRdb, limited to in-frame rearrangements. These files lack a portion of the clones; in checked studies, under half of the deficit traces to unresolved V genes, and the cause of the others is not known. That table furnishes V, J and clone size, whereas the DNA furnished D and trimming. The sample records more than 95,000 clones, over 65% of which are singletons. Jointly, the top ten make up around 10% of the sample.

The TCR sequence derives from a woman in her fifties or sixties in good health and CMV-seropositive. Here the chain combines TRBV6-4 and TRBJ1-5; 8 central nucleotides agree with TRBD1. Sequencing input: PBMCs. The DNA is as follows: TGTGCCAGCAGTCGGCAGGGGGCGCATATCAATCAGCCCCAGCATTTT. This translates into CASSRQGAHINQPQHF.